The 11 T cell receptor beta chains below were found in one sample sequenced in a study of T cell changes during pregnancy in multiple sclerosis. The assay was immunoSEQ multiplex PCR, and TCRdb's table has in-frame clones only and misses some. The repertoire holds some 80,000 clones, with about 91% as singletons. The sample in question was peripheral blood, obtained before pregnancy. These receptors were collected from a female donor with multiple sclerosis, enrolled in a pregnancy study.

This clone was observed once. The chain recombines TRBV19 with TRBJ1-5; no reliable D call. The germline V gene encodes CDR1 LNHDA and CDR2 SQIVND (reference sequence). V lost 4 bases and J 0 bases, leaving 16 bases between the germline ends. CDR3 length: 17 amino acids. DNA of the CDR3: TGTGCCAGTAGTAATCCTCTCGGAGTCTATAGCAATCAGCCCCAGCATTTT. Translation gives CASSNPLGVYSNQPQHF.

The CDR3 nucleotides read TGCGCCAGCAGCCAACGGAGGGAGGGCTCCGAGCAGTACTTC. It is translated as CASSQRREGSEQYF. This sequence joins TRBV4-1 and TRBJ2-7; 7 bases align to TRBD2. The V segment lost 2 bases and the J segment 6 bases; nucleotides outside the gene matches: 7. Germline V gene data show CDR1 as MGHRA and CDR2 as YSYEKL. This CDR3 is built from 14 residues.

The rearrangement uses TRBV11-1 and TRBJ2-1; 16 bases are shared with TRBD2. CDR1 and CDR2 from the germline V gene are SGHAT and FQDESV (reference sequence). The CDR3 is 17 residues long. V dropped 0 bases and J dropped 7; count of bases not matched to a gene: 3. Here the CDR3 DNA reads TGTGCCAGCAGCTTAGCGGTGGGACTAGCGGGAGGGAATGAGCAGTTCTTC. It codes for CASSLAVGLAGGNEQFF.

V is TRBV5-4 and J is TRBJ1-1, with D tentatively TRBD1 (5 bases). Between the trimmed V and J ends, which lost 4 bases and 3 bases, there was a span of 19 bases. Germline loops: CDR1 SGHNT, CDR2 YYREEE (reference sequence). CDR3 length equals 16 residues. The CDR3 loop reads CASSQAVGGGDTEAFF. CDR3 in DNA: TGTGCCAGCAGCCAGGCGGTGGGGGGAGGGGACACTGAAGCTTTCTTT.

For this clone: The junction and the germline gene differ at one end; a read error may be behind it. The chain carries TRBV7-7 and TRBJ2-5; 7 bases map to TRBD1. This CDR3 is 16 amino acids long. Germline-derived CDR1 and CDR2 are SSHAT and FNYEAQ (reference sequence). The CDR3 coding sequence is TGTGCTAGCAGTCGCCAGAGACAGGGCAGGTTAGAGACCCAGTACTTC. Residues: CASSRQRQGRLETQYF.

This chain joins TRBV30 and TRBJ2-3, with D tentatively TRBD1 (5 bases). CDR1 and CDR2 from the germline V gene are GTSNPN and SVGIG (reference sequence). The CDR3 consists of 15 residues. Trimming shortened V by 2 bases and J by 5 bases, and 17 bases separated the two germline ends. Here the CDR3 reads CAWSPAGYGLDTQYF. The CDR3 DNA follows: TGTGCCTGGAGTCCCGCAGGGTATGGGCTAGATACGCAGTATTTT.

The chain has TRBV4-1 and TRBJ2-3; D possibly corresponds to TRBD1 (5 bases). Germline V gene data show CDR1 as MGHRA and CDR2 as YSYEKL. The V end was cut by 2 bases, the J end by 1 base, with 10 bases between. This CDR3 is built from 15 residues. CDR3 sequence: CASSQTRRGTDTQYF. The CDR3 coding sequence is TGCGCCAGCAGCCAAACGCGCAGGGGCACAGATACGCAGTATTTT.

This chain uses TRBV7-9 with TRBJ2-1, with 8 bases lining up with TRBD2. CDR1 and CDR2 (germline): SEHNR, FQNEAQ (reference sequence). This CDR3 contains 15 residues. J lost 10 bases, V lost 5 bases, and 13 bases had no gene match. The CDR3 DNA follows: TGTGCCAGCAGCGTAACCGGGACTAGAAGGGCGGAGCAGTTCTTC. This codes for CASSVTGTRRAEQFF.

The chain couples TRBV28 to TRBJ2-5; 10 bases agree with TRBD1. J gave up 5 bases and V 5 bases, and 8 bases lay outside the gene matches. Germline CDR1 MDHEN, CDR2 SYDVKM. The CDR3 runs 15 residues. The CDR3 coding sequence is TGTGCCAGCAGTCTGGGGGACAGGGGATGGGAGACCCAGTACTTC. Translating gives CASSLGDRGWETQYF.

The chain links TRBV28 to TRBJ1-2; D is unclear. Trimming shortened V by 2 bases and J by 2 bases, and 6 bases separated the two germline ends. CDR1 and CDR2 (germline): MDHEN, SYDVKM. This CDR3 is 13 amino acids long. The DNA of the CDR3 is TGTGCCAGCAGTTTAGGAGGGAACTATGGCTACACCTTC. Residues: CASSLGGNYGYTF.

V usage is TRBV2 and J usage is TRBJ2-7; TRBD1 aligns across 9 bases. The germline gives CDR1 SNHLY, CDR2 FYNNEI. With 11 bases clipped from V and 3 bases from J, the junction kept 5 bases outside the gene matches. The CDR3 is 12 amino acids. CDR3 region: CAGGTGLYEQYF. The CDR3 nucleotides are TGTGCCGGGGGGACAGGGCTCTACGAGCAGTACTTC.